Presented here are 26 T cell receptor beta chains from one specimen sequenced in a study of PD-1 blockade in classical Hodgkin lymphoma. All the patients suffered relapse after autologous stem cell transplantation, and brentuximab vedotin exposure differed. The data were produced by immunoSEQ multiplex PCR, yet TCRdb's version contains in-frame clones alone and is incomplete. The sample records roughly 70,000 clones, over 55% being singletons. The sequences come from peripheral blood mononuclear cells (PBMCs), collected before the second cycle of nivolumab. Receptors were obtained from a human donor with classical Hodgkin lymphoma.

With regard to this clone: Its ends do not fully match the called genes, so a read error is possible. This chain connects TRBV7-7 to TRBJ1-3; D perhaps matches TRBD1 (6 bases). Germline CDR1 is SSHAT and CDR2 is FNYEAQ (reference sequence). This CDR3 comprises 13 residues. Here the CDR3 reads CASSLGGRNTIYF. In DNA, the CDR3 is TGTGCTAGCAGCTTAGGGGGGAGAAACACCATATATTTT.

This clone was detected only once. The chain combines TRBV6-1 with TRBJ2-4; D is unresolved. This CDR3 is built from 13 residues. From germline, CDR1 is MNHNS and CDR2 SASEGT. Trimming removed 2 bases at V and 8 bases at J, with 10 bases between. The CDR3 DNA is TGTGCCAGCAGTGAACAGGAAGGACACATTCAGTACTTC. Amino acids: CASSEQEGHIQYF.

The count of this clone is one. The J gene is TRBJ2-5, the V gene TRBV5-1, with 7 bases aligning to TRBD2. Germline V gene sequence: CDR1 SGHRS, CDR2 YFSETQ. This CDR3 contains 14 residues. V lost 5 bases to trimming and J lost 2 bases; unmatched junction nucleotides: 6. The CDR3 DNA sequence: TGCGCCAGCAGTTCGGGACTAACACAAGAGACCCAGTACTTC. Its translation: CASSSGLTQETQYF. The full variable domain, in which reference TRBV5-1 and TRBJ2-5 provide the parts outside the CDR3, is KAGVTQTPRYLIKTRGQQVTLSCSPISGHRSVSWYQQTPGQGLQFLFEYFSETQRNKGNFPGRFSGRQFSNSRSEMNVSTLELGDSALYLCASSSGLTQETQYFGPGTRLLVL.

The V gene is TRBV5-6, the J gene TRBJ2-1; no definite D call. Germline lookup yields CDR1 SGHDT and CDR2 YYEEEE. This CDR3 spans 17 amino acids. V gave up 4 bases and J gave up 0 bases, with 17 bases separating them. The CDR3 protein is CASSPKRWAASYNEQFF. The DNA of the CDR3 is TGTGCCAGCAGCCCTAAGAGATGGGCGGCCTCCTACAATGAGCAGTTCTTC.

The rearrangement joins TRBV19 to TRBJ1-5; D unclear. CDR1 and CDR2 (germline): LNHDA, SQIVND (reference sequence). This CDR3 is built from 15 residues. V was clipped by 2 bases and J by 0 bases, with 8 bases between them. CDR3 sequence (DNA): TGTGCCAGTAGTATATACGGCGATAGCAATCAGCCCCAGCATTTT. It yields the protein CASSIYGDSNQPQHF.

In its sample, this clone ranks as medium-sized (0.01 to 0.1%). J is TRBJ1-5 and V is TRBV7-6; no firm D call. V was clipped by 1 base and J by 9 bases, with 13 bases between them. The CDR3 is made up of 14 amino acids. CDR1 is SGHVS, CDR2 FNYEAQ, per germline. CDR3 sequence: CASSLEARRGPQHF. The CDR3 bases are TGTGCCAGCAGCTTAGAGGCCCGCCGCGGGCCCCAGCATTTT. The whole variable domain, remainder taken from reference TRBV7-6 and TRBJ1-5, is GAGVSQSPRYKVTKRGQDVALRCDPISGHVSLYWYRQALGQGPEFLTYFNYEAQQDKSGLPNDRFSAERPEGSISTLTIQRTEQRDSAMYRCASSLEARRGPQHFGDGTRLSIL.

This rearrangement joins TRBV9 to TRBJ1-2; no definite D call. Per the germline V gene, CDR1 is SGDLS and CDR2 is YYNGEE. This CDR3 contains 14 residues. V lost 0 bases to trimming and J lost 3 bases, with 9 bases between them. This chain's CDR3 is CASSVGSDYYGYTF. Written as DNA, the CDR3 is TGTGCCAGCAGCGTAGGGTCAGACTACTATGGCTACACCTTC.

V and J are TRBV5-8 and TRBJ1-1; no definite D call. Germline V gene data show CDR1 as SGHTS and CDR2 as YDEGEE. Trimming left V 7 bases short and J 3 bases short, with 16 bases between. This CDR3 spans 14 amino acids. The CDR3 DNA sequence: TGTGCCAGCGACCCGGGAGGTGGATACACTGAAGCTTTCTTT. Translated, it gives CASDPGGGYTEAFF.

The chain recombines TRBV5-6 with TRBJ2-3; TRBD1 agrees at 9 bases. The trim removed 2 bases at V and 3 bases at J, leaving 7 bases unmatched. CDR1 and CDR2 (germline): SGHDT, YYEEEE. The CDR3 loop spans 16 amino acids. CDR3 amino acids: CASSLPGQGYTDTQYF. CDR3 nucleotides: TGTGCCAGCAGCTTACCGGGACAGGGATATACAGATACGCAGTATTTT.

This clone occurred once. This chain connects TRBV2 to TRBJ2-5, with TRBD2 matching over 11 bases. Trimming cost V 4 bases and J 5 bases; bases outside gene matches: 6. This CDR3 is 15 amino acids long. In germline, CDR1 is SNHLY, CDR2 FYNNEI. The CDR3 DNA is TGTGCCAGCAGTGGTTCTAGCGGGGGGCGGGAGACCCAGTACTTC. Translating gives CASSGSSGGRETQYF.

This rearrangement joins TRBV2 to TRBJ1-1, with D perhaps TRBD1 (5 bases). The V gene's germline CDR1 is SNHLY and CDR2 FYNNEI. Trimming left V 8 bases short and J 0 bases short, with 10 bases between. This CDR3 spans 13 amino acids. CDR3 sequence reads: CASGRAMNTEAFF. The CDR3 DNA sequence: TGTGCCAGCGGCAGGGCAATGAACACTGAAGCTTTCTTT.

The rearrangement links TRBV6-5 to TRBJ1-2; 7 bases are shared with TRBD1. V trimming: 5 bases; J trimming: 7 bases; junction bases outside the gene matches: 10. Germline V gene sequence: CDR1 MNHEY, CDR2 SVGAGI. The CDR3 loop spans 14 amino acids. CDR3 amino acids: CASSVQGTSGGYTF. The DNA of the CDR3 is TGTGCCAGCAGTGTACAGGGGACTTCGGGTGGCTACACCTTC.

This chain joins TRBV9 and TRBJ1-1; TRBD1 matches at 7 bases. CDR1 and CDR2 from the germline V gene are SGDLS and YYNGEE. Trimming at V came to 0 bases and at J to 0 bases, leaving 5 bases not matched to a gene. This CDR3 contains 16 residues. CDR3 DNA sequence: TGTGCCAGCAGCGTAGCCCAGGGGGTTATGAACACTGAAGCTTTCTTT. This gives the protein CASSVAQGVMNTEAFF.

The J gene is TRBJ1-5, the V gene TRBV2; D gene unclear. The CDR3 totals 12 residues. Germline-derived CDR1 and CDR2 are SNHLY and FYNNEI. The ends were cut back, 4 bases at V and 8 bases at J, with 9 bases in the middle. CDR3 sequence (DNA): TGTGCCAGCAGTGGGGTCGGGGAGCCCCAGCATTTT. It codes for CASSGVGEPQHF.

Points on this clone: The junction departs from germline at one end; a sequencing error may be responsible. The CDR3 nucleotides are TGTGCCAGCAGGGAAGCGGGAGGGCCAACCAATGAGCAGTTCTTC. Translating it yields CASREAGGPTNEQFF. The chain combines TRBV6-1 with TRBJ2-1; 10 nucleotides match TRBD2. Germline V CDR1 and CDR2: MNHNS, SASEGT. The length of the CDR3 is 15 residues.

This clone was seen a handful of times. Here the CDR3 DNA reads TGTGCCAGCAGCTCCCTCGGGACGATCCAAGGAGGGACCCAGTACTTC. Its protein product is CASSSLGTIQGGTQYF. V gene TRBV7-3 combines with J gene TRBJ2-5; D possibly uses TRBD1 or TRBD2 (5 bases each). The CDR3 length is 16 residues. Trimming cost V 4 bases and J 7 bases, with 22 bases left between them. Per the germline V gene, CDR1 is SGHTA and CDR2 is FQGTGA.

This clone was seen more than once but under ten times. The chain couples TRBV21-1 to TRBJ1-2; the table's D gene call, TRBD1, was not cross checked with the DNA. TRBV21-1 is an annotated pseudogene. CDR3 size: 12 residues. The CDR3 bases are TGTGCCAGCAGCACCCAGGGTTATGGCTACACCTTC. As protein: CASSTQGYGYTF.

This chain connects TRBV29-1 to TRBJ2-1; the match to TRBD2 covers 9 bases. Trimming removed 4 bases from V and 4 bases from J; junction bases left unmatched: 2. The CDR3 is 13 residues long. Germline CDR1 and CDR2: SQVTM and ANQGSEA. The CDR3 loop is CSVVAGGYNEQFF. The CDR3 DNA reads as TGCAGCGTTGTGGCGGGGGGGTACAATGAGCAGTTCTTC.

The chain links TRBV6-6 to TRBJ1-2; D uncertain. Trimming pared 6 bases from V and 7 bases from J, leaving 9 bases between. This CDR3 comprises 11 residues. CDR1 and CDR2 from the germline V gene are MNHNY and SVGAGI (reference sequence). The CDR3 DNA reads TGTGCCAGCAGCTCCGACGGTGGCTACACCTTC. This translates into CASSSDGGYTF.

This clone came up a few times. The V and J genes are TRBV18 and TRBJ2-5; no definite D call. Germline V gives CDR1 KGHSH, CDR2 LQKENI. Trimming pared 3 bases from V and 5 bases from J, leaving 7 bases between. This CDR3 has 12 residues. The DNA of the CDR3 is TGTGCCAGCTCACCGCGGTCGGAGACCCAGTACTTC. It codes for CASSPRSETQYF.

This clone showed up just a few times. This chain connects TRBV30 to TRBJ1-1, with TRBD1 as a possible D gene (5 bases). Germline CDR1 and CDR2: GTSNPN and SVGIG (reference sequence). This CDR3 is built from 14 residues. V was cut by 1 base and J by 0 bases, with 9 bases left in between. DNA for the CDR3: TGTGCCTGGAGTGACAGGAGTATGAACACTGAAGCTTTCTTT. Its protein is CAWSDRSMNTEAFF.

This chain joins TRBV5-1 and TRBJ1-1; D remains unclear. CDR3 length equals 14 residues. The V end was cut by 4 bases, the J end by 0 bases, with 10 bases between. In germline, CDR1 is SGHRS, CDR2 YFSETQ. CDR3 bases: TGCGCCAGCAGCAAAGGGTTGGTGAACACTGAAGCTTTCTTT. It codes for CASSKGLVNTEAFF. The variable domain in full, completed from reference TRBV5-1 and TRBJ1-1, reads KAGVTQTPRYLIKTRGQQVTLSCSPISGHRSVSWYQQTPGQGLQFLFEYFSETQRNKGNFPGRFSGRQFSNSRSEMNVSTLELGDSALYLCASSKGLVNTEAFFGQGTRLTVV.

V is TRBV27 and J is TRBJ1-6; D may be TRBD1 (5 bases). This CDR3 region has 14 residues. The ends were cut back, 8 bases at V and 9 bases at J, with 17 bases in the middle. Germline V lookup: CDR1 MNHEY, CDR2 SMNVEV (reference sequence). The CDR3 DNA follows: TGTGCCAGCGCCCTCCCGGGACCTGTTTCACCCCTCCACTTT. Encoded protein: CASALPGPVSPLHF.

This clone turned up a few times. This chain joins TRBV9 and TRBJ2-7; the match to TRBD1 covers 8 bases. From germline, CDR1 is SGDLS and CDR2 YYNGEE. The CDR3 is 14 amino acids. Trimming cost V 4 bases and J 6 bases; bases outside gene matches: 9. CDR3 loop: CASSPAGGGGEQYF. In DNA form, the CDR3 reads TGTGCCAGCAGCCCCGCAGGGGGCGGTGGCGAGCAGTACTTC.

The rearrangement links TRBV28 to TRBJ1-5; TRBD1 might be the D (5 bases). In germline, CDR1 is MDHEN, CDR2 SYDVKM. The CDR3 spans 18 residues. Trimming stripped 7 bases from V and 6 bases from J, with 28 bases between. The CDR3 DNA reads TGTGCCAGCACCTCTTATGAAGGGGAGTCCGTGAACCTTCAGCCCCAGCATTTT. It is translated as CASTSYEGESVNLQPQHF.

V is TRBV27 and J is TRBJ2-7; D gene uncertain. The ends were cut back, 4 bases at V and 7 bases at J, with 14 bases in the middle. Per the germline V gene, CDR1 is MNHEY and CDR2 is SMNVEV (reference sequence). The CDR3 covers 13 residues. CDR3 sequence reads: CASSSGPHGEQYF. The CDR3, as DNA: TGTGCCAGCAGTTCCGGGCCACATGGGGAGCAGTACTTC.